The 5 T cell receptor beta chains listed next were all sequenced from one sample in a study of CD8 T cells in Susac syndrome. RNA, at about 0.5 to 1 ug, was reverse transcribed with random hexamers. TCRdb re-derived calls from the immunoSEQ multiplex PCR reads in MiXCR, one entry per CDR3 protein. The data show 150,000 to 200,000 distinct CDR3 sequences, approximately 90% seen once. The specimen sequenced was CD4+ T cells from PBMCs. These receptors came from a human donor in good health.

The chain combines TRBV7-8 with TRBJ2-2, with TRBD1 identical over 7 bases. The CDR3 spans 16 residues. Germline trimming cut 1 base from V and 1 base from J; bases unmatched to any gene: 3. Per germline, CDR1 SGHVS and CDR2 FQNEAQ. CDR3 coding DNA: TGTGCCAGCAGCTTAGGGGCAGGGGGGAACACCGGGGAGCTGTTTTTT. This translates into CASSLGAGGNTGELFF. The variable domain in full, with the rest retrieved from reference TRBV7-8 and TRBJ2-2, is GAGVSQSPRYKVAKRGQDVALRCDPISGHVSLFWYQQALGQGPEFLTYFQNEAQLDKSGLPSDRFFAERPEGSVSTLKIQRTQQEDSAVYLCASSLGAGGNTGELFFGEGSRLTVL.

The chain recombines TRBV12-3 or TRBV12-4 with TRBJ2-1, with 9 bases lining up with TRBD1. The V gene end was trimmed by 6 bases and the J gene end by 7 bases; junction bases not matched to a gene: 7. This CDR3 spans 14 amino acids. The CDR3 bases are TGTGCCAGCAGGCCCCAGACAGGGGGTAATGAGCAGTTCTTC. It translates to CASRPQTGGNEQFF.

This chain joins TRBV28 and TRBJ2-3, with 7 positions matching TRBD1. Germline V gene sequence: CDR1 MDHEN, CDR2 SYDVKM. The CDR3 has 14 amino acids. The V segment lost 6 bases and the J segment 7 bases; nucleotides outside the gene matches: 10. CDR3 in DNA: TGTGCCAGCAGAAGGGACAGCGTAAGGAATACGCAGTATTTT. This encodes CASRRDSVRNTQYF.

This clonotype came up a few times. The chain's CDR3 is CASSPGGYGYTF. The DNA of the CDR3 is TGTGCCAGCAGCCCCGGTGGGTATGGCTACACCTTC. The chain uses TRBV7-2 and TRBJ1-2; D call uncertain. Germline V lookup: CDR1 SGHTA, CDR2 FQGNSA. V was cut by 5 bases and J by 5 bases, with 9 bases left in between. This CDR3 contains 12 residues.

CDR3 loop: CASSPRAGANVLTF. For the CDR3, the DNA is TGTGCCAGCAGCCCCAGAGCTGGGGCCAACGTCCTGACTTTC. The gene calls are TRBV13 and TRBJ2-6; D uncertain. Deletions cut 5 bases from V and 2 bases from J, with 7 bases between. CDR3 size: 14 residues. Germline V gene lookup returns CDR1 PRHDT and CDR2 FYEKMQ (reference sequence).